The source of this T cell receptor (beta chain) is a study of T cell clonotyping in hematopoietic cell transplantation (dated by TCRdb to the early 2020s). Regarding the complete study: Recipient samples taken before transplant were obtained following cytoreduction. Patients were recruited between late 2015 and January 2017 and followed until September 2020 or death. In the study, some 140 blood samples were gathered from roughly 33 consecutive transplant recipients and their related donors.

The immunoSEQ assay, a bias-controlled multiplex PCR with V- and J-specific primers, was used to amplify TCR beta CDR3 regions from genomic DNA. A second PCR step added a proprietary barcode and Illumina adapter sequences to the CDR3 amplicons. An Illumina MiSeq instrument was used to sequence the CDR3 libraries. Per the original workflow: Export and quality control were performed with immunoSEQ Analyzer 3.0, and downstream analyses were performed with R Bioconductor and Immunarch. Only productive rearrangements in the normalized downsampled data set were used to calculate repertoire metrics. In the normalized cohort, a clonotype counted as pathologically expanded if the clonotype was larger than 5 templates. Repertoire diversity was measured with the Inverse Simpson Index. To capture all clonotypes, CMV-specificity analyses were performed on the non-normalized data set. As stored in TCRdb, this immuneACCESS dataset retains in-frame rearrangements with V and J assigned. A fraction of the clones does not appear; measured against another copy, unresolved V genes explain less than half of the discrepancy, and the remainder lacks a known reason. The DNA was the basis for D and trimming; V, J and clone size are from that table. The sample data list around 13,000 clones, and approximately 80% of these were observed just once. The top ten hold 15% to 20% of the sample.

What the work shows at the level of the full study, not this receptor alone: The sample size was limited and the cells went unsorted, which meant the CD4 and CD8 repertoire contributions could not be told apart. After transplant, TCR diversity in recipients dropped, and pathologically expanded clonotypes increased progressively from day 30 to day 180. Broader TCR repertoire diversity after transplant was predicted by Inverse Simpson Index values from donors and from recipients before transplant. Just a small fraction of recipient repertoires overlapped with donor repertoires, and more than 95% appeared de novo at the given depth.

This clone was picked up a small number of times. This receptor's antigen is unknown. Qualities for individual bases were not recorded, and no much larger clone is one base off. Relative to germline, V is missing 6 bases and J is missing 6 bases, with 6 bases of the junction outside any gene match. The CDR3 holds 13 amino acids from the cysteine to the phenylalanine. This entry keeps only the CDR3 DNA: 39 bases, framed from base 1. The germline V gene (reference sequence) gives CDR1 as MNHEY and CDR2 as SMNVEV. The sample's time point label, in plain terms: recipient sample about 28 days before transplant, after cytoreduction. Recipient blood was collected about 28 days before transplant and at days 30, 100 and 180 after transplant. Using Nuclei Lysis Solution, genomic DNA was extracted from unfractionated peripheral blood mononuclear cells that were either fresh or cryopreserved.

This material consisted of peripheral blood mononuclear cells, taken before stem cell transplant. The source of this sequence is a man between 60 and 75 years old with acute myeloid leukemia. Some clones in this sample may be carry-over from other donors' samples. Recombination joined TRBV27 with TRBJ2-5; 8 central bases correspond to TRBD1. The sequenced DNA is TGTGCCAGCAGACATACAGGGGGACAGACCCAGTACTTC. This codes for CASRHTGGQTQYF.